This is a list of T cell receptor beta chains from one sample in a study of blood T cell repertoires in COVID-19. Data came from immunoSEQ multiplex PCR; TCRdb stores just in-frame clones and leaves some out. The table has roughly 220,000 clones, around 84% seen once; the top ten hold 4% to 6%. The source material was peripheral blood. The receptor set was obtained from a woman aged 60 to 75 who had recovered from COVID-19. CDR3s include the opening cysteine and the closing phenylalanine or tryptophan. The order of the fields is J gene, D gene, CDR3 length, V gene, clone size, CDR3 protein, CDR3 DNA. The D gene is left open where the match is weak. Where a row states a size, it is once, few, many or the class of an expanded clone; other rows omit it.

j_gene: TRBJ2-1; d_gene: TRBD1; len: 15; v_gene: TRBV19; abundance: few; CDR3aa: CASSPGTGAYNEQFF; CDR3nt: TGTGCCAGTAGTCCCGGGACAGGGGCCTACAATGAGCAGTTCTTC
j_gene: TRBJ2-3; d_gene: TRBD2; len: 13; v_gene: TRBV30; abundance: .; CDR3aa: CAWSVQAGRGKYF; CDR3nt: TGTGCCTGGAGTGTACAGGCTGGGCGGGGGAAGTATTTT
j_gene: TRBJ2-1; d_gene: TRBD1; len: 13; v_gene: TRBV20-1; abundance: .; CDR3aa: CSASRDSYNEQFF; CDR3nt: TGCAGTGCTAGTCGGGACAGCTACAATGAGCAGTTCTTC
j_gene: TRBJ1-1; d_gene: TRBD1; len: 14; v_gene: TRBV5-4; abundance: .; CDR3aa: CASSPGTASLEAFF; CDR3nt: TGTGCCAGCAGCCCCGGGACAGCCTCCCTTGAAGCTTTCTTT
j_gene: TRBJ1-6; d_gene: TRBD1; len: 14; v_gene: TRBV6-4; abundance: once; CDR3aa: CASSDDRGNSPLHF; CDR3nt: TGTGCCAGCAGTGATGACAGGGGTAATTCACCCCTCCACTTT
j_gene: TRBJ2-3; d_gene: TRBD2; len: 16; v_gene: TRBV5-1; abundance: .; CDR3aa: CASSLVGLAGADTQYF; CDR3nt: TGCGCCAGCAGCTTGGTGGGACTAGCGGGGGCAGATACGCAGTATTTT
j_gene: TRBJ2-2; d_gene: TRBD2; len: 16; v_gene: TRBV7-3; abundance: .; CDR3aa: CASSLSSGGHTGELFF; CDR3nt: TGTGCCAGCAGCTTATCTAGCGGGGGCCACACCGGGGAGCTGTTTTTT
j_gene: TRBJ2-1; d_gene: TRBD2; len: 13; v_gene: TRBV6-2/TRBV6-3; abundance: .; CDR3aa: CASSRTSSNEQFF; CDR3nt: TGTGCCAGCAGCCGGACTAGCAGCAATGAGCAGTTCTTC
j_gene: TRBJ2-7; d_gene: .; len: 13; v_gene: TRBV4-2; abundance: few; CDR3aa: CASSQEGRGEQYF; CDR3nt: TGTGCCAGCAGCCAAGAGGGGCGGGGCGAGCAGTACTTC
j_gene: TRBJ1-2; d_gene: .; len: 14; v_gene: TRBV5-4; abundance: .; CDR3aa: CASTLPTGIGGYTF; CDR3nt: TGTGCCAGCACCCTCCCCACAGGGATAGGTGGCTACACCTTC
j_gene: TRBJ1-1; d_gene: TRBD1; len: 15; v_gene: TRBV7-6; abundance: .; CDR3aa: CASSLQGVENTEAFF; CDR3nt: TGTGCCAGCAGCTTGCAGGGGGTGGAGAACACTGAAGCTTTCTTT
j_gene: TRBJ2-7; d_gene: .; len: 13; v_gene: TRBV5-6; abundance: few; CDR3aa: CASSRGFVYEQYF; CDR3nt: TGTGCCAGCAGTCGTGGCTTTGTCTACGAGCAGTACTTC
j_gene: TRBJ2-3; d_gene: .; len: 15; v_gene: TRBV9; abundance: .; CDR3aa: CASSPRMAGTDTQYF; CDR3nt: TGTGCCAGCAGCCCCCGTATGGCGGGAACAGATACGCAGTATTTT
j_gene: TRBJ2-1; d_gene: TRBD1; len: 15; v_gene: TRBV5-5; abundance: .; CDR3aa: CASSLGDRPYNEQFF; CDR3nt: TGTGCCAGCAGCTTAGGGGACAGGCCTTACAATGAGCAGTTCTTC
j_gene: TRBJ1-2; d_gene: .; len: 13; v_gene: TRBV30; abundance: .; CDR3aa: CAWTGGRNYGYTF; CDR3nt: TGTGCCTGGACGGGGGGCCGGAACTATGGCTACACCTTC
j_gene: TRBJ2-7; d_gene: TRBD1; len: 13; v_gene: TRBV4-1; abundance: .; CDR3aa: CASGRQGAYEQYF; CDR3nt: TGCGCCAGTGGAAGACAGGGGGCCTACGAGCAGTACTTC
j_gene: TRBJ1-5; d_gene: .; len: 15; v_gene: TRBV27; abundance: .; CDR3aa: CASAGRGRGDQPQHF; CDR3nt: TGTGCCAGCGCGGGGAGGGGGAGGGGCGATCAGCCCCAGCATTTT
j_gene: TRBJ2-7; d_gene: TRBD1; len: 12; v_gene: TRBV6-5; abundance: .; CDR3aa: CASGDSLNEQYF; CDR3nt: TGTGCCAGCGGGGACAGCCTTAACGAGCAGTACTTC
j_gene: TRBJ2-2; d_gene: TRBD1; len: 13; v_gene: TRBV3-1/TRBV3-2; abundance: .; CDR3aa: CASSQQGAGELFF; CDR3nt: TGTGCCAGCAGCCAGCAGGGGGCTGGGGAGCTGTTTTTT
j_gene: TRBJ2-3; d_gene: TRBD2; len: 15; v_gene: TRBV5-1; abundance: .; CDR3aa: CASSLGSGETDTQYF; CDR3nt: TGCGCCAGCAGCTTGGGAAGCGGGGAGACAGATACGCAGTATTTT
j_gene: TRBJ2-3; d_gene: .; len: 14; v_gene: TRBV30; abundance: .; CDR3aa: CAWSISGSTDTQYF; CDR3nt: TGTGCCTGGAGTATTAGCGGTAGCACAGATACGCAGTATTTT
j_gene: TRBJ1-2; d_gene: .; len: 14; v_gene: TRBV3-1/TRBV3-2; abundance: few; CDR3aa: CASSHYQVKIGYTF; CDR3nt: TGTGCCAGCAGCCACTATCAAGTCAAAATAGGCTACACCTTC
j_gene: TRBJ1-1; d_gene: TRBD1; len: 13; v_gene: TRBV7-3; abundance: .; CDR3aa: CASSSWTGGGAFF; CDR3nt: TGTGCCAGCAGCTCGTGGACAGGGGGCGGTGCTTTCTTT
j_gene: TRBJ1-2; d_gene: .; len: 14; v_gene: TRBV21-1; abundance: .; CDR3aa: CASSRQDRDYGYTF; CDR3nt: TGTGCCAGCAGCCGTCAGGACAGGGACTATGGCTACACCTTC
j_gene: TRBJ1-2; d_gene: .; len: 13; v_gene: TRBV5-8; abundance: .; CDR3aa: CASSLRGIYGYTF; CDR3nt: TGTGCCAGCAGCTTGAGGGGGATCTATGGCTACACCTTC
j_gene: TRBJ2-1; d_gene: TRBD2; len: 16; v_gene: TRBV3-1/TRBV3-2; abundance: .; CDR3aa: CASSPGRGRGGNEQFF; CDR3nt: TGTGCCAGCAGCCCCGGTCGCGGGCGCGGGGGCAATGAGCAGTTCTTC
j_gene: TRBJ2-2; d_gene: .; len: 16; v_gene: TRBV7-8; abundance: .; CDR3aa: CASSLTAQTNTGELFF; CDR3nt: TGTGCCAGCAGCTTAACAGCCCAAACGAACACCGGGGAGCTGTTTTTT
j_gene: TRBJ2-1; d_gene: TRBD1; len: 16; v_gene: TRBV27; abundance: .; CDR3aa: CASSKRQGSLYNEQFF; CDR3nt: TGTGCCAGCAGTAAACGACAGGGGAGCCTCTACAATGAGCAGTTCTTC
j_gene: TRBJ1-3; d_gene: .; len: 16; v_gene: TRBV2; abundance: .; CDR3aa: CASSDRFGAAGNTIYF; CDR3nt: TGTGCCAGCAGTGACAGGTTTGGGGCGGCTGGAAACACCATATATTTT
j_gene: TRBJ2-5; d_gene: .; len: 13; v_gene: TRBV12-3/TRBV12-4; abundance: .; CDR3aa: CASRPRGQETQYF; CDR3nt: TGTGCCAGCAGGCCCAGGGGTCAAGAGACCCAGTACTTC
j_gene: TRBJ2-1; d_gene: TRBD1; len: 13; v_gene: TRBV4-1; abundance: .; CDR3aa: CASSPGTGPEQFF; CDR3nt: TGCGCCAGCAGCCCTGGGACAGGGCCTGAGCAGTTCTTC
j_gene: TRBJ2-3; d_gene: TRBD2; len: 14; v_gene: TRBV15; abundance: .; CDR3aa: CATSSGIKGDTQYF; CDR3nt: TGTGCCACGAGTAGCGGGATAAAGGGAGATACGCAGTATTTT
j_gene: TRBJ1-5; d_gene: .; len: 12; v_gene: TRBV3-1/TRBV3-2; abundance: .; CDR3aa: CASSLLNQPQHF; CDR3nt: TGTGCCAGCAGCCTTTTAAATCAGCCCCAGCATTTT
j_gene: TRBJ2-1; d_gene: TRBD1; len: 14; v_gene: TRBV7-7; abundance: .; CDR3aa: CASSLGPDRGEQFF; CDR3nt: TGTGCTAGCAGCTTAGGTCCGGACAGGGGTGAGCAGTTCTTC
j_gene: TRBJ2-1; d_gene: TRBD1; len: 14; v_gene: TRBV19; abundance: .; CDR3aa: CASSIGQGMDEQFF; CDR3nt: TGTGCCAGTAGTATAGGACAGGGGATGGATGAGCAGTTCTTC
j_gene: TRBJ1-1; d_gene: TRBD1; len: 16; v_gene: TRBV19; abundance: .; CDR3aa: CASSIDPTGSRTEAFF; CDR3nt: TGTGCCAGTAGTATAGATCCGACAGGGTCCAGGACTGAAGCTTTCTTT
j_gene: TRBJ2-5; d_gene: TRBD1; len: 15; v_gene: TRBV9; abundance: .; CDR3aa: CASSVDTGVGETQYF; CDR3nt: TGTGCCAGCAGCGTAGATACAGGGGTGGGGGAGACCCAGTACTTC
j_gene: TRBJ1-2; d_gene: TRBD1; len: 14; v_gene: TRBV10-3; abundance: .; CDR3aa: CAISDPRGNYGYTF; CDR3nt: TGTGCCATCAGTGATCCCAGGGGGAACTATGGCTACACCTTC
j_gene: TRBJ2-3; d_gene: .; len: 18; v_gene: TRBV21-1; abundance: .; CDR3aa: CASSKGKPSPSHTDTQYF; CDR3nt: TGTGCCAGCAGCAAAGGAAAGCCTTCCCCTTCTCACACAGATACGCAGTATTTT
j_gene: TRBJ2-1; d_gene: .; len: 11; v_gene: TRBV7-9; abundance: .; CDR3aa: CASSRYLGQFF; CDR3nt: TGTGCCAGCAGCCGCTATCTCGGGCAGTTCTTC
j_gene: TRBJ2-3; d_gene: .; len: 17; v_gene: TRBV27; abundance: .; CDR3aa: CASSLDPAGPPTDTQYF; CDR3nt: TGTGCCAGCAGTTTAGACCCCGCTGGGCCGCCCACAGATACGCAGTATTTT
j_gene: TRBJ2-3; d_gene: TRBD2; len: 15; v_gene: TRBV7-2; abundance: few; CDR3aa: CASSALLAGADTQYF; CDR3nt: TGTGCCAGCAGCGCCCTTCTAGCGGGGGCAGATACGCAGTATTTT